This T cell receptor (beta chain) was recovered during a study of tumor-infiltrating lymphocytes in localized non-small cell lung cancer. Profiling relied on immunoSEQ multiplex PCR, and the TCRdb table lists in-frame clones only, not all of them. Of roughly 12,000 clones in the sample, 67% are singletons; the top ten hold about 11%. This CDR3 has 16 amino acids. V shed 2 bases and J shed 0 bases, with 13 bases lying between them. Germline CDR1 and CDR2: ENHRY and SYGVKD. Sequencing used uninvolved lung tissue not adjacent to the tumor. The chain links TRBV10-3 to TRBJ2-5; TRBD1 or TRBD2 may be the D gene (5 bases each). The TCR comes from a human donor with non-small cell lung cancer. The DNA of the CDR3 is TGTGCCATCAGTGAGGGTAGCGACAGATACCAAGAGACCCAGTACTTC. Its translation is CAISEGSDRYQETQYF.